This T cell receptor beta chain came from a study of blood T cell repertoires in COVID-19. Across the whole study: Italy, Spain and the United States were the sources of the convalescent and acute COVID-19 samples. PBMCs, B-cell-depleted T cells, or T cells provided the cDNA or gDNA that made up the material.

Original data processing: Reference gene primers were amplified, and this amplification served to estimate nucleated cell counts. Method: immunoSEQ multiplex PCR; TCRdb's copy keeps in-frame clones and lacks some. Clonal size and the V and J genes are those of that table, whereas D and trimming came from the DNA. The profile shows about 92,000 clones, 60% to 85% of them singletons. This CDR3 is built from 13 residues. V lost 1 base to trimming and J lost 9 bases, with 10 bases between them. From germline, CDR1 is MGHRA and CDR2 YSYEKL. The chain links TRBV4-1 to TRBJ2-4; D is uncertain. Specimen: peripheral blood. The receptor comes from a man between 50 and 59 years old who had recovered from COVID-19. CDR3 nucleotide sequence: TGCGCCAGCAGCCAAGGCGGTTTAGGCATTCAGTACTTC. It translates to CASSQGGLGIQYF.